The 31 T cell receptor beta chains below come from one sample, sequenced in a study of shared clonotypes between healthy human individuals. The repertoire was sequenced with immunoSEQ multiplex PCR; TCRdb's copy has only in-frame clones and lacks some. The sample carries some 2,500,000 clones, around 92% recorded once. Material: naive CD4+ T cells from PBMCs. Subset: CD45RA+ positively selected. The origin of the receptors is a man between 18 and 29 years old in good health. Some clones in this sample may be carry-over from other donors' samples.

This chain uses TRBV28 with TRBJ1-3; tentative D call: TRBD1 (6 bases). Germline V gene data show CDR1 as MDHEN and CDR2 as SYDVKM. V was pared by 8 bases and J by 2 bases, with 10 bases between. CDR3 length: 13 amino acids. The CDR3 bases are TGTGCCAGCCAGGGGATCCCTGGAAACACCATATATTTT. Its protein is CASQGIPGNTIYF.

This clone came up once. The same CDR3 also results from other DNA sequences found in this sample. The genes are TRBV5-1 and TRBJ2-1; D gene unclear. The CDR3 sequence is 17 residues long. V was trimmed by 0 bases and J by 0 bases, leaving 13 bases between them. Germline V CDR1 and CDR2: SGHRS, YFSETQ. For the CDR3, the DNA is TGCGCCAGCAGCTTGGGGGGTACGTCGAGCTCCTACAATGAGCAGTTCTTC. This encodes CASSLGGTSSSYNEQFF.

This chain connects TRBV7-2 to TRBJ2-7; D remains ambiguous. The germline gives CDR1 SGHTA, CDR2 FQGNSA. Trimming took 5 bases from V and 3 from J, leaving 20 bases between them. This CDR3 contains 16 residues. The CDR3 protein is CASSTTRGGPLYEQYF. As DNA, the CDR3 is TGTGCCAGCAGCACTACACGCGGTGGGCCTCTCTACGAGCAGTACTTC. The full variable domain, completed using reference TRBV7-2 and TRBJ2-7, is GAGVSQSPSNKVTEKGKDVELRCDPISGHTALYWYRQSLGQGLEFLIYFQGNSAPDKSGLPSDRFSAERTGGSVSTLTIQRTQQEDSAVYLCASSTTRGGPLYEQYFGPGTRLTVT.

V and J are TRBV2 and TRBJ2-2; D unresolved. Deletions cut 4 bases from V and 1 base from J, with 4 bases between. Germline V gene data show CDR1 as SNHLY and CDR2 as FYNNEI. The length of the CDR3 is 13 residues. The CDR3 sequence: CASSVWNTGELFF. The CDR3 bases are TGTGCCAGCAGTGTTTGGAACACCGGGGAGCTGTTTTTT.

This chain connects TRBV5-1 to TRBJ2-7; D possibly matches TRBD1 or TRBD2 (5 bases each). The CDR3 runs to 14 residues. The ends were cut back, 0 bases at V and 6 bases at J, with 13 bases in the middle. CDR1 SGHRS and CDR2 YFSETQ come from the germline V gene. Written as DNA, the CDR3 is TGCGCCAGCAGCTTGGGAGGGGATTCTCTCGAGCAGTACTTC. This codes for CASSLGGDSLEQYF.

The rearrangement joins TRBV5-1 to TRBJ2-5; D is possibly TRBD1 or TRBD2 (5 bases each). This CDR3 region has 12 residues. Germline V gene lookup returns CDR1 SGHRS and CDR2 YFSETQ. The V and J ends lost 4 bases and 4 bases respectively, with 8 bases between them. DNA of the CDR3: TGCGCCAGCAGCGACGGGGCAGAGACCCAGTACTTC. Amino acids: CASSDGAETQYF.

This clone was observed a handful of times. The rearrangement joins TRBV20-1 to TRBJ2-4; D unresolved. Germline CDR1 is DFQATT and CDR2 is SNEGSKA (reference sequence). The CDR3 is made up of 11 amino acids. V dropped 6 bases and J dropped 8 bases, with 11 bases sitting between them. The CDR3 loop is CSAPANYIQYF. The DNA of the CDR3 is TGCAGTGCCCCGGCAAACTACATTCAGTACTTC.

V and J are TRBV6-5 and TRBJ2-3; 11 bases agree with TRBD1. Trimming at V came to 2 bases and at J to 3 bases, leaving 1 base not matched to a gene. The CDR3 length is 15 residues. Germline CDR1 and CDR2: MNHEY and SVGAGI. This CDR3 reads CASSYGQGATDTQYF. The CDR3 DNA is TGTGCCAGCAGTTACGGACAGGGGGCGACAGATACGCAGTATTTT.

The J gene is TRBJ2-7, the V gene TRBV12-5; a weak D match, TRBD1 (6 bases). The V gene's germline CDR1 is LGHNT and CDR2 FRNRAP. The CDR3 runs to 15 residues. The V gene lost 6 bases and the J gene lost 1 base, with 16 bases spanning the gap. This CDR3 reads CASGKRTVTSYEQYF. In nucleotides, the CDR3 is TGTGCTAGTGGCAAGAGGACAGTCACATCCTACGAGCAGTACTTC.

Comments on this clone: The same CDR3 can be traced to other DNA sequences in this sample. The chain recombines TRBV7-8 with TRBJ2-7; D may be TRBD2 (6 bases). The CDR3 sequence is 15 residues long. The germline V and J ends were trimmed by 1 base and 1 base, with 11 bases remaining between them. Germline assignment: CDR1 SGHVS and CDR2 FQNEAQ. In DNA, the CDR3 is TGTGCCAGCAGCTTAGTGGGGGGAGGTTCCTACGAGCAGTACTTC. Translating it yields CASSLVGGGSYEQYF.

V and J are TRBV27 and TRBJ2-1, with D unresolved. The CDR3 spans 13 residues. V was pared by 6 bases and J by 4 bases, with 10 bases between. Germline loops: CDR1 MNHEY, CDR2 SMNVEV (reference sequence). CDR3 in DNA: TGTGCCAGCAGCCTGAAGGGATACAATGAGCAGTTCTTC. It specifies CASSLKGYNEQFF.

The V call is TRBV7-6, the J call TRBJ2-5; D not resolved. V lost 7 bases and J 5 bases, leaving 8 bases between the germline ends. This CDR3 is 11 amino acids long. Germline lookup yields CDR1 SGHVS and CDR2 FNYEAQ. The CDR3 spells CASTGGETQYF. In DNA, the CDR3 is TGTGCCAGCACGGGTGGGGAGACCCAGTACTTC.

V gene TRBV6-9 combines with J gene TRBJ1-5; 7 bases agree with TRBD1. The CDR3 has 14 residues. The V and J ends lost 4 bases and 7 bases, in that order; junction bases with no gene match: 7. From germline, CDR1 is MNHGY and CDR2 SVAAGI. The chain's CDR3 is CASSSRQGRQPQHF. The CDR3 region has the DNA TGTGCCAGCAGTTCACGACAGGGAAGACAGCCCCAGCATTTT.

The chain links TRBV7-5 to TRBJ1-1; TRBD1 reflects the table's D call only, with no check against the DNA. TRBV7-5 is recorded as a pseudogene. The CDR3 length is 16 residues. CDR3 bases: TGTGCCAGAAGCTTAGTAAGGTCCGGGACAGGGAGTGAAGCTTTCTTT. It yields the protein CARSLVRSGTGSEAFF.

The CDR3 DNA reads as TGTGCCAGCAGCTTAGGTGCCAGCAGCCAGCCGTATGGCTACACCTTC. It codes for CASSLGASSQPYGYTF. The chain employs TRBV7-9 and TRBJ1-2; no firm D call. Germline CDR1 reads SEHNR; CDR2 reads FQNEAQ (reference sequence). The CDR3 contains 16 residues. Trimming took off 1 base at V and 5 bases at J, with 17 bases between the two ends.

This chain links TRBV28 with TRBJ2-7, with D tentatively TRBD1 (6 bases). There are 13 residues in the CDR3. Germline CDR1 MDHEN, CDR2 SYDVKM. V was clipped by 6 bases and J by 0 bases, with 9 bases between them. The CDR3, as DNA: TGTGCCAGCAGGGGGACACTCTCCTACGAGCAGTACTTC. It encodes CASRGTLSYEQYF.

About this clone: Other DNA sequences in this specimen translate into the identical CDR3. The chain carries TRBV18 and TRBJ1-5; D gene unclear. The CDR3 sequence is 12 residues long. V lost 6 bases, J lost 3 bases, and 6 bases lay in between. Germline lookup yields CDR1 KGHSH and CDR2 LQKENI. The CDR3 DNA follows: TGTGCCAGCTCGCCAGACAATCAGCCCCAGCATTTT. Its translation is CASSPDNQPQHF.

Turning to this clone: Other DNA sequences of this sample code for an identical CDR3. This chain connects TRBV28 to TRBJ1-4; 7 nucleotides align to TRBD1. Germline CDR1 and CDR2: MDHEN and SYDVKM. This CDR3 comprises 13 residues. Trimming cost V 6 bases and J 4 bases; bases outside gene matches: 2. In nucleotides, the CDR3 is TGTGCCAGCAGGCAGGGGGGTAATGAAAAACTGTTTTTT. Its protein product is CASRQGGNEKLFF.

The chain carries TRBV5-1 and TRBJ1-1, with 7 nucleotides matching TRBD1. The CDR3 extends over 16 amino acids. Germline-derived CDR1 and CDR2 are SGHRS and YFSETQ. Trimming at V came to 0 bases and at J to 0 bases, leaving 5 bases not matched to a gene. The CDR3 protein is CASSLAPQGLNTEAFF. CDR3 sequence (DNA): TGCGCCAGCAGCTTGGCACCACAGGGGCTGAACACTGAAGCTTTCTTT.

This chain joins TRBV4-1 and TRBJ2-1; D uncertain. The V end was cut by 2 bases, the J end by 4 bases, with 12 bases between. Germline lookup yields CDR1 MGHRA and CDR2 YSYEKL. The CDR3 has 15 amino acids. CDR3 DNA: TGCGCCAGCAGCCAACAAGGTCAGACATACAATGAGCAGTTCTTC. It translates to CASSQQGQTYNEQFF.

The chain combines TRBV5-1 with TRBJ2-3, with 7 bases fitting TRBD1. The trim removed 4 bases at V and 10 bases at J, leaving 6 bases unmatched. Germline CDR1 and CDR2: SGHRS and YFSETQ. This CDR3 region has 12 residues. The CDR3 DNA reads as TGCGCCAGCAGCCTGACAGGGTGGGCGCAGTATTTT. Translated: CASSLTGWAQYF.

To note about this clone: The sample contains more than one DNA sequence encoding this CDR3. The V gene is TRBV28, the J gene TRBJ2-7; no definite D call. The CDR3 covers 12 residues. Trimming shortened V by 3 bases and J by 1 base, and 4 bases separated the two germline ends. Germline assignment: CDR1 MDHEN and CDR2 SYDVKM. The DNA of the CDR3 is TGTGCCAGCAGTTTCCAGTCCTACGAGCAGTACTTC. Translation gives CASSFQSYEQYF.

This chain connects TRBV6-1 to TRBJ2-7; D unclear. CDR1 and CDR2 (germline): MNHNS, SASEGT. V was pared by 2 bases and J by 5 bases, with 13 bases between. The CDR3 length is 14 residues. The CDR3 sequence is CASSERVSPDEQYF. CDR3 in DNA: TGTGCCAGCAGTGAAAGAGTCAGTCCGGACGAGCAGTACTTC.

The chain uses TRBV5-4 and TRBJ2-5, with 7 bases that match TRBD2. The V and J ends lost 4 bases and 2 bases, in that order; junction bases with no gene match: 11. The CDR3 length is 16 residues. Per germline, CDR1 SGHNT and CDR2 YYREEE (reference sequence). The CDR3 nucleotides read TGTGCCAGCAGCAAAAACAAAAGACTAGCTCAAGAGACCCAGTACTTC. Amino acids: CASSKNKRLAQETQYF.

The chain couples TRBV28 to TRBJ1-2, with a possible D match to TRBD1 (5 bases). This CDR3 has 14 residues. V lost 6 bases to trimming and J lost 7 bases, with 18 bases between them. Germline V lookup: CDR1 MDHEN, CDR2 SYDVKM. The CDR3 region is CASRVGGMSPGYTF. CDR3 bases: TGTGCCAGCAGGGTGGGGGGGATGAGTCCTGGCTACACCTTC.

A few counts support this clone. V is TRBV6-5 and J is TRBJ2-2, with D maybe TRBD1 (5 bases). CDR1 is MNHEY, CDR2 SVGAGI, per germline. The germline V and J ends were trimmed by 6 bases and 6 bases, with 14 bases remaining between them. This CDR3 is 14 amino acids long. The CDR3 DNA sequence: TGTGCCAGCAGACGGCTCATAGGGGCCGGGGAGCTGTTTTTT. Amino acids: CASRRLIGAGELFF.

This chain uses TRBV5-5 with TRBJ2-7, with D perhaps assigned TRBD1 or TRBD2 (6 bases each). Trimming removed 3 bases at V and 0 bases at J, with 16 bases between. CDR3 length equals 16 residues. Germline V gene sequence: CDR1 SGHKS, CDR2 YYEKEE (reference sequence). The CDR3 region is CASSWGRGASSYEQYF. DNA for the CDR3: TGTGCCAGCAGCTGGGGTAGGGGGGCGAGCTCCTACGAGCAGTACTTC.

The chain employs TRBV5-1 and TRBJ2-5; 9 nucleotides agree with TRBD1. The V segment lost 4 bases and the J segment 2 bases; nucleotides outside the gene matches: 6. This CDR3 is built from 15 residues. Per the germline V gene, CDR1 is SGHRS and CDR2 is YFSETQ. The DNA for the CDR3 is TGCGCCAGCAGCCGATACAGGGGGCAACAAGAGACCCAGTACTTC. It specifies CASSRYRGQQETQYF.

The V and J genes are TRBV4-1 and TRBJ2-7; the match to TRBD2 covers 11 bases. From germline, CDR1 is MGHRA and CDR2 YSYEKL. V dropped 4 bases and J dropped 2; count of bases not matched to a gene: 7. CDR3 length: 16 residues. CDR3 DNA: TGCGCCAGCAGCCCTAGCGGGAGGTCTCGGGCCTACGAGCAGTACTTC. Translating gives CASSPSGRSRAYEQYF.

The chain carries TRBV5-6 and TRBJ2-3; D remains unclear. Trimming removed 1 base from V and 2 bases from J, with 11 bases in between. The CDR3 is 15 residues long. The germline CDR1 and CDR2 sequences are SGHDT and YYEEEE. The CDR3 loop reads CASSLSPPVTDTQYF. The DNA of the CDR3 is TGTGCCAGCAGCTTGTCCCCCCCGGTCACAGATACGCAGTATTTT.

The chain links TRBV10-1 to TRBJ2-2, with unresolved D. This CDR3 contains 13 residues. Trimming took 8 bases from V and 1 from J, leaving 8 bases between them. Germline values: CDR1 WNHNN, CDR2 SYGVQD (reference sequence). The CDR3 DNA reads as TGCGCCAGCGGATACCAGAACACCGGGGAGCTGTTTTTT. Amino acid sequence: CASGYQNTGELFF.